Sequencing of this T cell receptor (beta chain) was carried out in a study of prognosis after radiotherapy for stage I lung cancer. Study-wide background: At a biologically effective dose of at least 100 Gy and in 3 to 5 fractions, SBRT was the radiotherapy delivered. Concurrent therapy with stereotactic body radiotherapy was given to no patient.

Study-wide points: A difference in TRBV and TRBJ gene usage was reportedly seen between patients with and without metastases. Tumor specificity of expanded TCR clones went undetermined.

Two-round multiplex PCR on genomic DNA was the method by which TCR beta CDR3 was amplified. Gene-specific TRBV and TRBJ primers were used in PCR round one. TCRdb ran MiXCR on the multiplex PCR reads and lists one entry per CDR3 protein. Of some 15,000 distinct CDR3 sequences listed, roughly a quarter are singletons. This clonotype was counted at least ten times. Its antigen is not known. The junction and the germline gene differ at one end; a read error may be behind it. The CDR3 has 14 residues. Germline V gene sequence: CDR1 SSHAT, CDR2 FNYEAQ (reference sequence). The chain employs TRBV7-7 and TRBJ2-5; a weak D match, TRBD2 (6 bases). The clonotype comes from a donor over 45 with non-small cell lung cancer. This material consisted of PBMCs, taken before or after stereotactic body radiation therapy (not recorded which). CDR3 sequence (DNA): TGTGCTAGCAGCCCAGCGAGACTAGGACAGACCCAGTACTTC. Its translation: CASSPARLGQTQYF.